These 3 T cell receptor beta chains originate from one sample sequenced in a study of molecular identifiers for immune sequencing clone quantification. TCRdb re-analysed the PCR reads in MiXCR, keeping a single row per CDR3 protein. The repertoire holds about 320,000 distinct CDR3 sequences, with roughly 24% as singletons. Input material: naive CD8+ T cells from blood, with Jurkat cell RNA spiked in. As for subset: FACS-sorted CD8+CD4-CCR7+CD45RA+ naive T cells. The receptors come from a human donor in good health. Some libraries in this study had Jurkat cell RNA spiked in.

The table lists this clonotype with many counts. The chain employs TRBV7-3 and TRBJ2-6; 8 nucleotides align to TRBD1. V dropped 5 bases and J dropped 1; count of bases not matched to a gene: 4. The CDR3 consists of 16 residues. Germline V CDR1 and CDR2: SGHTA, FQGTGA. CDR3 nucleotides: TGTGCCAGCAGCCCCAGGGGGCTATCTGGGGCCAACGTCCTGACTTTC. It codes for CASSPRGLSGANVLTF.

This clonotype has a count of ten or more. The chain links TRBV27 to TRBJ1-4, with D possibly being TRBD1 (6 bases). The CDR3 has 14 amino acids. V lost 4 bases, J lost 5 bases, and 11 bases lay in between. Germline V lookup: CDR1 MNHEY, CDR2 SMNVEV (reference sequence). The CDR3, as DNA: TGTGCCAGCAGTTCAAGGACAGCGAATGAAAAACTGTTTTTT. The encoded protein is CASSSRTANEKLFF.

The chain couples TRBV7-8 to TRBJ1-1; 9 bases match TRBD1. Germline CDR1 and CDR2: SGHVS and FQNEAQ. The CDR3 has 15 residues. V shed 5 bases, J shed 3 bases, and the junction held 7 bases outside the gene matches. DNA for the CDR3: TGTGCCAGCAGCCTACAAACAGGGGGCTACACTGAAGCTTTCTTT. It is translated as CASSLQTGGYTEAFF.